This T cell receptor (beta chain) was sequenced for a study of blood T cell repertoires in COVID-19. Study context: Specimens from acute and convalescent COVID-19 originated in the United States, Italy and Spain. Nucleic acid was either cDNA or gDNA, and it came from T cells, B-cell-depleted T cells, or PBMCs.

Original analysis: Nucleated cell counts were estimated from reference gene primer amplification. Generated by immunoSEQ multiplex PCR, the TCRdb table keeps only in-frame clones and is missing some. V and J calls plus clone size are reproduced from that table; the DNA served to infer D and trimming. Of roughly 70,000 clones detected, over 75% appear once; the ten largest clones hold less than 8.5%. Germline V gene lookup returns CDR1 KGHSH and CDR2 LQKENI. J gave up 4 bases and V 2 bases, and 4 bases lay outside the gene matches. The CDR3 contains 14 residues. J is TRBJ2-5 and V is TRBV18; 7 nucleotides agree with TRBD1. The receptor's source is a human donor in a cohort sampled during active COVID-19. Input material: peripheral blood. The CDR3 protein is CASSPSQGPETQYF. The CDR3 coding sequence is TGTGCCAGCTCACCATCACAGGGGCCAGAGACCCAGTACTTC.